Shown below are 13 T cell receptor beta chains from a single sample sequenced in a study of metastatic and nonmetastatic thyroid tumors. TCRdb re-analyzed the PCR reads using MiXCR. Altogether 35,000 to 45,000 clones are present, 28% being singletons, with the ten largest covering approximately 10%. There were no patients who had received any treatment before thyroid surgery. Material for sequencing was blood. Source of these receptors: a male donor with papillary thyroid cancer or a benign thyroid nodule (not recorded which). Some clones in this sample may be carry-over from other donors' samples.

The chain links TRBV11-2 to TRBJ1-1, with TRBD1 as a possible D gene (5 bases). Per the germline V gene, CDR1 is SGHAT and CDR2 is FQNNGV. V was clipped by 5 bases and J by 3 bases, with 16 bases between them. The CDR3 is made up of 15 amino acids. CDR3 sequence reads: CASSPRSGLYTEAFF. The CDR3 DNA reads TGTGCCAGCAGCCCCAGATCGGGGCTTTACACTGAAGCTTTCTTT.

This clone was seen a handful of times. Germline is not matched at one junction end, which may reflect a read error. The chain joins TRBV2 to TRBJ2-7; D not resolved. The germline V gene encodes CDR1 SNHLY and CDR2 FYNNEI. The CDR3 has 11 amino acids. CDR3 sequence: CSSGPAYEQYF. The CDR3 DNA reads as TGTTCCAGTGGACCTGCCTACGAGCAGTACTTC.

The rearrangement joins TRBV20-1 to TRBJ2-1; TRBD2 agrees at 8 bases. CDR1 and CDR2 from the germline V gene are DFQATT and SNEGSKA (reference sequence). CDR3 length equals 14 residues. The J segment lost 5 bases and the V segment lost 3 bases, leaving 6 bases of the junction unmatched. CDR3 sequence (DNA): TGCAGTGCTAGTGATAGCGGGGTGAACAATGAGCAGTTCTTC. Translation gives CSASDSGVNNEQFF.

The chain joins TRBV20-1 to TRBJ1-2; D not certain. The germline gives CDR1 DFQATT, CDR2 SNEGSKA (reference sequence). The CDR3 runs 12 residues. Trimming took off 3 bases at V and 1 base at J, with 6 bases between the two ends. The chain's CDR3 is CSARTLNYGYTF. DNA of the CDR3: TGCAGTGCTAGGACCCTTAACTATGGCTACACCTTC.

This clone was counted at least ten times. The V call is TRBV7-3, the J call TRBJ2-6; possible D gene TRBD1, 5 bases. V shed 3 bases and J shed 2 bases, with 11 bases lying between them. Germline V gene sequence: CDR1 SGHTA, CDR2 FQGTGA. The CDR3 is 16 amino acids. The CDR3 bases are TGTGCCAGCAGCTTGGGTAGGGGCGCTGGGGCCAACGTCCTGACTTTC. This encodes CASSLGRGAGANVLTF.

V is TRBV7-6 and J is TRBJ1-2; 8 bases align to TRBD1. With V trimmed by 5 bases and J by 5 bases, 4 bases remained unmatched. This CDR3 has 13 amino acids. The germline V gene encodes CDR1 SGHVS and CDR2 FNYEAQ. CDR3 region: CASSQRQGYGYTF. The CDR3 DNA reads TGTGCCAGCAGCCAGCGACAGGGGTATGGCTACACCTTC.

The chain couples TRBV4-2 to TRBJ1-4, with 8 nucleotides matching TRBD1. V lost 3 bases to trimming and J lost 7 bases; unmatched junction nucleotides: 7. There are 15 residues in the CDR3. CDR1 is LGHNA, CDR2 YNFKEQ, per germline. CDR3 protein: CASSQYSGGSEKLFF. DNA for the CDR3: TGTGCCAGCAGCCAGTATTCAGGGGGCAGTGAAAAACTGTTTTTT.

Ten or more counts support this clone. The chain recombines TRBV7-2 with TRBJ1-2, with 7 bases lining up with TRBD1. This CDR3 has 15 amino acids. Unmatched junction bases numbered 1, after V lost 0 bases and J lost 0 bases. Germline CDR1 SGHTA, CDR2 FQGNSA. CDR3: CASSLAGGSNYGYTF. DNA of the CDR3: TGTGCCAGCAGCTTAGCAGGGGGCTCTAACTATGGCTACACCTTC.

This clone came up many times. V and J are TRBV7-3 and TRBJ2-7; D gene unclear. Trimming took 1 base from V and 5 from J, leaving 9 bases between them. Germline loops: CDR1 SGHTA, CDR2 FQGTGA. The CDR3 runs 13 residues. The CDR3 reads CASSLNQLDEQYF. As DNA, the CDR3 is TGTGCCAGCAGCTTAAACCAACTGGACGAGCAGTACTTC.

Only a few counts were recorded for this clone. The V and J genes are TRBV28 and TRBJ2-2; TRBD2 aligns across 10 bases. Losses at the gene ends were 5 bases for V and 4 bases for J; bases not matched to a gene: 7. Germline V CDR1 and CDR2: MDHEN, SYDVKM. The CDR3 has 16 amino acids. CDR3 in amino acids: CASSPGLAEVTGELFF. In nucleotides, the CDR3 is TGTGCCAGCAGTCCTGGACTAGCGGAGGTCACCGGGGAGCTGTTTTTT.

Note on this clone: One junction end does not reproduce the germline sequence, and a read error may be involved. The J gene is TRBJ2-7, the V gene TRBV6-2 or TRBV6-3; no firm D call. Germline V gene lookup returns CDR1 MNHEY and CDR2 SVGEGT. The CDR3 runs to 14 residues. The CDR3 protein is CASSYVTNSYDQYF. As DNA, the CDR3 is TGTGCCAGCAGTTACGTGACAAACTCCTACGATCAGTACTTC.

This clone was picked up a small number of times. The rearrangement uses TRBV20-1 and TRBJ2-7; 11 positions match TRBD2. Germline CDR1 reads DFQATT; CDR2 reads SNEGSKA (reference sequence). Losses at the gene ends were 4 bases for V and 7 bases for J; bases not matched to a gene: 9. The CDR3 has 14 residues. For the CDR3, the DNA is TGCAGTGCTATAGGGCTAGCGGGAGGTTCGGAGCAGTACTTC. Translating it yields CSAIGLAGGSEQYF.

This clone came up a few times. The CDR3 DNA follows: TGTGCCAGCAGTTTAAGTAGCGGGAGTAATGAGCAGTTCTTC. As protein: CASSLSSGSNEQFF. This chain joins TRBV28 and TRBJ2-1; 9 bases map to TRBD2. V shed 2 bases, J shed 7 bases, and the junction held 3 bases outside the gene matches. CDR3 length: 14 amino acids. Per the germline V gene, CDR1 is MDHEN and CDR2 is SYDVKM.